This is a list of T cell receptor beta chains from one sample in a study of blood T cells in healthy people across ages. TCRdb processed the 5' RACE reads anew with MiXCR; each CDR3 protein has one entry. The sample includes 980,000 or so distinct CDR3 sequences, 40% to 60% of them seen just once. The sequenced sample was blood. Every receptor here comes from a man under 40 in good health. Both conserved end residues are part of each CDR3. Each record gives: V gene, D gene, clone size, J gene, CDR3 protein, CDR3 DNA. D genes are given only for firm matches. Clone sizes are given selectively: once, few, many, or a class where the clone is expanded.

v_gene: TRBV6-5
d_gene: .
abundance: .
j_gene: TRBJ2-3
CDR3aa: CASSCRSPGPVIDTQYF
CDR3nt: TGTGCCAGCAGTTGCAGGTCCCCGGGACCGGTTATAGATACGCAGTATTTT

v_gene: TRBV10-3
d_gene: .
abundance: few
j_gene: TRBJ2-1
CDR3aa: CAISGRGRERRNEQFF
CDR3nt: TGTGCCATCAGCGGGAGAGGCAGGGAAAGACGCAATGAGCAGTTCTTC

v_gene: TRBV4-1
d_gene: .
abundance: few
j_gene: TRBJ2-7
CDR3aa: CASSQELSGSYEQYF
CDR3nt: TGCGCCAGCAGCCAAGAGTTAAGCGGGTCCTACGAGCAGTACTTC

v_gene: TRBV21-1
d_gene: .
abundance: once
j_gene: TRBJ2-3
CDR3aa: CASSKARVASLSEDTQYF
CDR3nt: TGTGCCAGCAGCAAAGCTAGGGTAGCCAGCCTCTCCGAAGATACGCAGTATTTT

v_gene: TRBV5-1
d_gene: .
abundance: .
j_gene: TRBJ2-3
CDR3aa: CASSLEARAADTQYF
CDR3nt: TGCGCCAGCAGCTTGGAGGCCAGGGCGGCAGATACGCAGTATTTT

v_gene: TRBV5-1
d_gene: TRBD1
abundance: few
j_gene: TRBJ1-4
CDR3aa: CASSPPQGAGGEKLFF
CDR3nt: TGCGCCAGCAGCCCCCCCCAGGGGGCCGGTGGTGAAAAACTGTTTTTT

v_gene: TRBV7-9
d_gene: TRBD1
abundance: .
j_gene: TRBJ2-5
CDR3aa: CASSPPDRGPQETQYF
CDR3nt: TGTGCCAGCAGCCCCCCGGACAGGGGCCCACAAGAGACCCAGTACTTC

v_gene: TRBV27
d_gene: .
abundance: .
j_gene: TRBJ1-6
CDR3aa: CASSFPGNSPLHF
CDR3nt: TGTGCCAGCAGTTTTCCCGGAAATTCACCCCTCCACTTT

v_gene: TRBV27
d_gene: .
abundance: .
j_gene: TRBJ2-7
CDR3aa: CASSLRSGGGGEQYF
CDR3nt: TGTGCCAGCAGTTTACGTTCCGGGGGCGGGGGCGAGCAGTACTTC

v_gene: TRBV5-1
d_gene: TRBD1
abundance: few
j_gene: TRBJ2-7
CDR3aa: CASSLTGADEQYF
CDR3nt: TGCGCCAGCAGCTTGACAGGGGCGGACGAGCAGTACTTC

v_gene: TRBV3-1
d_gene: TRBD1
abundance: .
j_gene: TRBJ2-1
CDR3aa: CASSPQGIEQFF
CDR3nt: TGTGCCAGCAGCCCACAGGGGATTGAGCAGTTCTTC